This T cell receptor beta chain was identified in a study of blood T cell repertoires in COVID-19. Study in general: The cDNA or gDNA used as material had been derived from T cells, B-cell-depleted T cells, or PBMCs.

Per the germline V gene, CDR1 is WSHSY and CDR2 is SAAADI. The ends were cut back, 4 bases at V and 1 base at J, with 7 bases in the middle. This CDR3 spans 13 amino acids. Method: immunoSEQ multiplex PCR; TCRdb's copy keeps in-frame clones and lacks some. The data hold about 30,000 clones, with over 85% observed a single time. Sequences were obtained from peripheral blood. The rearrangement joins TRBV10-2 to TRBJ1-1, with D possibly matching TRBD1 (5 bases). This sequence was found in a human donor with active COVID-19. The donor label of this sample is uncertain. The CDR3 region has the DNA TGCGCCAGCAGTGGACAGTGGAACACTGAAGCTTTCTTT. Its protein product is CASSGQWNTEAFF.